This TCR beta chain was documented in a study of T cells in Graves' hyperthyroidism and ophthalmopathy. Study summary: The initial diagnosis was the point when peripheral blood was collected, ahead of any treatment. Study-wide results and limits: A model using 13 V-J features told ophthalmopathy apart from stable hyperthyroidism. In the blood, most expanded thyroid clonotypes above 0.001 appeared as well.

Turning to this clonotype: No antigen is known for it.

The study excluded patients with uncontrolled infection, other autoimmune disease, pregnancy or lactation. CDR1 is SGHDN and CDR2 is FVKESK in the germline V gene. There are 15 residues in the CDR3. V lost 5 bases and J lost 8, with 19 bases in between. TCR beta CDR3 regions were amplified from RNA. TCR CDR3 underwent first-round RT-PCR with the HTBI primer set. TCRdb re-derived calls from the multiplex PCR reads in MiXCR, one entry per CDR3 protein. The data hold 500,000 or so distinct CDR3 sequences, with around 16% observed a single time. The J gene is TRBJ2-4, the V gene TRBV14; no definite D call. The clonotype comes from a woman between 25 and 40 years old with Graves' ophthalmopathy. Sequenced: blood. The CDR3 here is CASSTRVLGIDIQYF. The CDR3 DNA follows: TGTGCCAGCAGCACCCGGGTCCTGGGGATAGACATTCAGTACTTC.